A selection of T cell receptor beta chains follows, all from one sample in a study of shared clonotypes between healthy human individuals. Profiled with immunoSEQ multiplex PCR; TCRdb holds only in-frame clones, not every one. The sample records around 1.9 million clones, 93% being singletons. The sample consisted of naive CD8+ T cells from PBMCs. These TCRs come from a man aged 18 to 29 in good health. Some clones in this sample may be carry-over from other donors' samples. Both conserved end residues are part of each CDR3. A D gene is named only where the DNA matches it firmly. Expanded clones are given a class, and other clones once, few, many or no size at all.

CASSFRPLGNTIYF,TGTGCCAGCAGTTTTAGGCCGCTTGGAAACACCATATATTTT,TRBV27,-,-,TRBJ1-3
CASSFEGELFF,TGTGCCAGCAGTTTCGAGGGGGAACTGTTTTTT,TRBV28,-,-,TRBJ1-4
CASSSPTGGNYGYTF,TGTGCCAGCAGCTCCCCGACAGGGGGCAACTATGGCTACACCTTC,TRBV7-9,-,TRBD1,TRBJ1-2
CASSEPVYSQPDYGYTF,TGTGCCAGCAGTGAACCCGTGTATAGCCAGCCGGACTATGGCTACACCTTC,TRBV2,-,-,TRBJ1-2
CASTLQGDANTEAFF,TGTGCCAGCACACTTCAGGGGGATGCCAACACTGAAGCTTTCTTT,TRBV7-9,-,TRBD1,TRBJ1-1
CASSPGGVRQFF,TGTGCCAGCAGCCCGGGGGGGGTAAGGCAGTTCTTC,TRBV11-2,-,TRBD2,TRBJ2-1
CASSQDPTGGQPQHF,TGCGCCAGCAGCCAAGATCCGACAGGGGGTCAGCCCCAGCATTTT,TRBV4-1,-,TRBD1,TRBJ1-5
CASSEGTLNTEAFF,TGTGCCAGCAGTGAAGGGACACTAAACACTGAAGCTTTCTTT,TRBV6-1,-,-,TRBJ1-1
CASSLLNTVSVEQFF,TGTGCCAGCAGCTTACTTAATACCGTATCGGTTGAGCAGTTCTTC,TRBV7-9,-,-,TRBJ2-1
CASSLIGGGLAGGRYNEQFF,TGTGCCAGCAGCTTAATCGGTGGTGGGCTAGCGGGAGGGCGGTACAATGAGCAGTTCTTC,TRBV7-3,-,TRBD2,TRBJ2-1
CSVEDRGRAGAFF,TGCAGCGTTGAAGATCGAGGGCGGGCCGGGGCTTTCTTT,TRBV29-1,few,-,TRBJ1-1
CASSSTVNTEAFF,TGTGCCAGCAGTTCCACAGTGAACACTGAAGCTTTCTTT,TRBV27,few,-,TRBJ1-1